The 3 T cell receptor beta chains reported below all come from one sample, sequenced in a study of shared clonotypes between healthy human individuals. Here immunoSEQ multiplex PCR was the method, and the copy in TCRdb shows in-frame clones only, minus some. The sample carries some 1,400,000 clones, around 95% recorded once. Sequenced sample: naive CD4+ T cells sorted from blood. As for subset: CD45RA+ positively selected. The receptors come from a man aged 25 to 45 in good health.

The chain links TRBV21-1 to TRBJ2-5; TRBD1 is taken as the D call from the table, unchecked against the DNA. TRBV21-1 constitutes a pseudogene. The CDR3 covers 16 residues. Here the CDR3 DNA reads TGTGCCAGCAGCATGGCCTCCCCGGGACAGAGGAAGACCCAGTACTTC. This translates into CASSMASPGQRKTQYF.

The chain combines TRBV5-1 with TRBJ2-4; D tentatively reads TRBD1 or TRBD2 (5 bases each). Germline CDR1 SGHRS, CDR2 YFSETQ. The CDR3 loop spans 13 amino acids. The V end was cut by 4 bases, the J end by 9 bases, with 14 bases between. This CDR3 reads CASSPTGRSIQYF. CDR3 sequence (DNA): TGCGCCAGCAGCCCGACGGGACGTAGCATTCAGTACTTC.

The CDR3 sequence: CASSVEGQETQYF. The CDR3 nucleotides read TGTGCCAGCAGCGTGGAGGGCCAAGAGACCCAGTACTTC. The chain couples TRBV21-1 to TRBJ2-5; the DNA was not used to check the table's D call, TRBD2. TRBV21-1 is described as a pseudogene. There are 13 residues in the CDR3.